This T cell receptor (beta chain) was profiled in a study of patients and donors after allogeneic stem cell transplantation. One entry per CDR3 protein, called by TCRdb with MiXCR from the RT-PCR reads. This sample has about 57,000 distinct CDR3 sequences, with approximately 12% found just once. CDR1 is SGHRS and CDR2 is YFSETQ in the germline V gene. This CDR3 is built from 14 residues. J gave up 5 bases and V 4 bases, and 8 bases lay outside the gene matches. This clonotype was detected many times. This TCR derives from a human donor who was either an allogeneic HSCT recipient or a stem cell or donor lymphocyte infusion donor (not recorded which). It is not recorded whose cells these are; they may come from a transplant donor. Sequences were obtained from blood, either unsorted or a sorted T cell fraction (not recorded which). This rearrangement joins TRBV5-1 to TRBJ1-2, with 7 bases fitting TRBD1. The CDR3, as DNA: TGCGCCAGCAGCCCGGGGACAGCGGATTATGGCTACACCTTC. Translated: CASSPGTADYGYTF.